This TCR beta chain comes out of a study of a mutant IDH1 vaccine in newly diagnosed glioma listed by TCRdb under 2021. With regard to the full study: Vaccination started 4-6 weeks after radiotherapy alone, or was given together with temozolomide cycles in the groups whose treatment included chemotherapy. The roughly 33 treated patients were around 62% male and roughly 40% female, with a mean age of approximately 40 years. Prior to enrollment, standard therapy consisting of radiotherapy alone, temozolomide alone, or radiochemotherapy with temozolomide had been administered to patients, with the combination being received by most patients. The week-35 safety follow-up was designated visit V12, and the week-47 end of study was designated visit V13. Peripheral blood samples were drawn at six visits, namely V03 (baseline), V05, V07, V10, V12 and V13. Longitudinal TCRB deep sequencing was done for 25 treated patients, wherever samples were available for exploratory analyses. Study-wide conclusions, independent of this receptor: Availability determined which PBMC samples were chosen for TCRB deep sequencing. Immune responses induced by the vaccine were seen in around 94% of patients across multiple MHC alleles. Changes in the top peripheral T cell clonotypes picked up by TCRB sequencing did not appear to be linked to pseudoprogression. It was noted by the authors that analyses of patient blood samples could not be reproduced owing to sample limitations.

This specimen's time point label, interpreted: week 35, safety follow-up. Every vaccine dose consisted of 300 ug of a 20-mer mutant IDH1 peptide in Montanide, administered subcutaneously together with topical imiquimod. Across visits V03 through V10, patients got a total of eight vaccinations, given in weeks 1, 3, 5, 7, 11, 15, 19 and 23. All donors had newly diagnosed IDH1-mutant astrocytomas of WHO grade 3 or 4 that showed loss of nuclear ATRX. The samples were drawn from NOA16, a multicentre, single-arm, open-label phase I trial in Germany that tested a mutant IDH1 peptide vaccine in humans for the first time. Genomic DNA for TCRB sequencing was extracted from EDTA blood using the DNeasy Blood and Tissue Kit. The CDR3 holds 14 amino acids from the cysteine to the phenylalanine. Only CDR3 DNA is held: 42 bases, read in frame from base 1. V is shortened by 4 bases, J by 1 base, and the region joining them spans 10 bases. The germline V gene specifies MGHRA as CDR1 and YSYEKL as CDR2.

In the case of this clone: Its recognized antigen is unknown. No base qualities exist here, and no much larger clone lies one base off it.

Receptor amplification or capture employed the immunoSEQ multiplex PCR assay. Rearranged TCR beta chain sequences were amplified using the hsTCRB Kit according to the manufacturer's protocol. Sequencing of TCRB libraries was carried out on an Illumina MiSeq. In the authors' own workflow: The kit vendor's proprietary platform handled demultiplexing, trimming and gene mapping. The table comes from immuneACCESS by way of TCRdb, which keeps in-frame sequences with V and J called. Part of the clones is missing from these tables; in studies checked, under half for an unresolved V gene and the rest for unknown reasons. That table gives V, J and clone size, and the DNA gave D and trimming. In all, the sample holds about 32,000 clones, and 78% of those were seen once. The ten largest clones represent 10% to 12% of the sample.

Recombination linked TRBV4-1 to TRBJ1-1; tentative D gene TRBD1, with 6 bases matching. Sequenced material: PBMCs, taken from a glioma patient whose treatment included an IDH1 peptide vaccine. The origin of this receptor is a woman aged 40 to 50 with glioma. CDR3 protein: CASSPGGQNTEAFF. The nucleotides are TGCGCCAGCAGCCCCGGGGGACAGAACACTGAAGCTTTCTTT.